Listed below are T cell receptor beta chains from one sample, sequenced in a study of regulatory T cells in long-lasting Graves disease. Each CDR3 protein is one row after TCRdb ran MiXCR on the multiplex PCR reads. This sample has more than 300,000 distinct CDR3 sequences, with around 20% found just once. The sequenced sample was peripheral blood mononuclear cells (PBMCs), obtained when the disease was refractory, from a patient treated with antithyroid drugs. These TCRs come from a female donor with Graves disease. Each CDR3 is given with its conserved first and last residue. D genes are given only for firm matches. Some rows have no size entry. The others give once, few or many, or a class for an expanded clone.

clone_size: few
j_call: TRBJ1-1
v_call: TRBV5-1
d_call: .
cdr3_aa: CASSLNVQENTEAFF
cdr3_nt: TGCGCCAGCAGCTTGAACGTACAGGAGAACACTGAAGCTTTCTTT

clone_size: few
j_call: TRBJ1-6
v_call: TRBV7-9
d_call: TRBD1
cdr3_aa: CASSLDNPGQGNSPLHF
cdr3_nt: TGTGCCAGCAGCTTAGATAATCCGGGACAGGGGAATTCACCCCTCCACTTT

clone_size: many
j_call: TRBJ2-1
v_call: TRBV10-1
d_call: .
cdr3_aa: CASSAAVGGTEQFF
cdr3_nt: TGCGCCAGCAGTGCGGCCGTAGGGGGAACTGAGCAGTTCTTC

clone_size: many
j_call: TRBJ2-2
v_call: TRBV6-1
d_call: .
cdr3_aa: CASRSEGPLPGELFF
cdr3_nt: TGTGCCAGCAGGTCGGAGGGCCCCCTACCCGGGGAGCTGTTTTTT

clone_size: many
j_call: TRBJ2-7
v_call: TRBV12-3/TRBV12-4
d_call: TRBD2
cdr3_aa: CASSPSGGSYEQYF
cdr3_nt: TGTGCCAGCAGCCCTAGCGGGGGATCCTACGAGCAGTACTTC

clone_size: few
j_call: TRBJ1-1
v_call: TRBV28
d_call: .
cdr3_aa: CASSSGAGGEAFF
cdr3_nt: TGTGCCAGCAGTTCTGGTGCCGGGGGTGAAGCTTTCTTT

clone_size: .
j_call: TRBJ2-7
v_call: TRBV9
d_call: .
cdr3_aa: CASSVGVQAPEQYF
cdr3_nt: TGTGCCAGCAGCGTAGGGGTACAGGCCCCCGAGCAGTACTTC

clone_size: many
j_call: TRBJ2-5
v_call: TRBV2
d_call: TRBD1
cdr3_aa: CASRSLGGEGETQYF
cdr3_nt: TGTGCCAGCAGGTCTTTAGGGGGCGAGGGGGAGACCCAGTACTTC

clone_size: .
j_call: TRBJ2-7
v_call: TRBV30
d_call: .
cdr3_aa: CAWTYNSYEQYF
cdr3_nt: TGTGCCTGGACGTACAACTCCTACGAGCAGTACTTC

clone_size: .
j_call: TRBJ1-5
v_call: TRBV30
d_call: TRBD1
cdr3_aa: CAWSVSGGGQPQHF
cdr3_nt: TGTGCCTGGAGTGTTTCAGGGGGGGGTCAGCCCCAGCATTTT

clone_size: many
j_call: TRBJ2-5
v_call: TRBV27
d_call: .
cdr3_aa: CASSSLGLGETQYF
cdr3_nt: TGTGCCAGCAGTTCGTTGGGCCTAGGGGAGACCCAGTACTTC

clone_size: many
j_call: TRBJ1-5
v_call: TRBV12-3/TRBV12-4
d_call: TRBD1
cdr3_aa: CASSFDDRGGQPQHF
cdr3_nt: TGTGCCAGCAGTTTTGACGACAGGGGCGGCCAGCCCCAGCATTTT

clone_size: many
j_call: TRBJ2-5
v_call: TRBV7-9
d_call: .
cdr3_aa: CASSFGAGETQYF
cdr3_nt: TGTGCCAGCAGCTTCGGGGCAGGGGAGACCCAGTACTTC

clone_size: .
j_call: TRBJ1-2
v_call: TRBV29-1
d_call: .
cdr3_aa: CSPSLGIYTF
cdr3_nt: TGCAGCCCCAGCCTAGGGATCTACACCTTC

clone_size: many
j_call: TRBJ2-6
v_call: TRBV6-5
d_call: .
cdr3_aa: CASSYATGSSGANVLTF
cdr3_nt: TGTGCCAGCAGTTATGCGACAGGATCCTCTGGGGCCAACGTCCTGACTTTC

clone_size: many
j_call: TRBJ1-1
v_call: TRBV2
d_call: TRBD1
cdr3_aa: CASREGARNTEAFF
cdr3_nt: TGTGCCAGCAGGGAGGGGGCGCGGAACACTGAAGCTTTCTTT

clone_size: many
j_call: TRBJ1-1
v_call: TRBV19
d_call: .
cdr3_aa: CASSIWGRVKNTEAFF
cdr3_nt: TGTGCCAGTAGTATCTGGGGACGAGTTAAGAACACTGAAGCTTTCTTT